The 21 T cell receptor beta chains below were found in one sample sequenced in a study of CD8+CD57+ T cells in acquired aplastic anemia. Sequencing was done on patients that had shown CD8+CD57+ cell expansion by flow cytometry. CDR3 and TCR beta VDJ profiling relied on genomic DNA as the template. TCRdb analysed the reads with MiXCR anew, one entry per CDR3 protein. The table has roughly 150,000 distinct CDR3 sequences, roughly 43% seen once. The material sequenced was sorted CD4+, CD8+, or CD8+CD57+ T cells (not recorded which) from PBMCs. Receptor source: a human donor with aplastic anemia.

This sequence joins TRBV11-2 and TRBJ2-3; TRBD2 agrees at 10 bases. Per the germline V gene, CDR1 is SGHAT and CDR2 is FQNNGV. J lost 1 base, V lost 5 bases, and 12 bases had no gene match. There are 18 residues in the CDR3. DNA for the CDR3: TGTGCCAGCAGCCCCCTGGGGCTAGCGGGGGCTGGCACAGATACGCAGTATTTT. Amino acids: CASSPLGLAGAGTDTQYF.

This clonotype appeared many times. J is TRBJ1-4 and V is TRBV20-1, with D possibly matching TRBD1 (6 bases). The germline V gene has CDR1 DFQATT and CDR2 SNEGSKA (reference sequence). The CDR3 length is 13 residues. V lost 2 bases and J lost 7, with 11 bases in between. The CDR3 loop is CSARTGSSEKLFF. Written as DNA, the CDR3 is TGCAGTGCTAGAACAGGGTCCAGTGAAAAACTGTTTTTT.

On this clonotype itself: A much larger clone lies a single base off, so this may be a read error. The CDR3 does not end in the conserved phenylalanine or tryptophan, so this is likely a read error. The gene calls are TRBV7-3 and TRBJ1-1, with 8 bases that match TRBD1. CDR1 and CDR2 (germline): SGHTA, FQGTGA. This CDR3 comprises 18 residues. The junction had 14 bases not matched to a gene; V was cut back by 3 bases and J by 2 bases. The chain's CDR3 is CASSFYGGQAALNTEAFL. Here the CDR3 DNA reads TGTGCCAGCAGCTTTTATGGGGGACAGGCTGCACTAAACACTGAAGCTTTCTTG.

CDR3 in amino acids: CSARKRGADTQYF. In nucleotides, the CDR3 is TGCAGTGCTAGAAAGAGAGGAGCGGATACGCAGTATTTT. This chain links TRBV20-1 with TRBJ2-3; no firm D call. The germline CDR1 and CDR2 sequences are DFQATT and SNEGSKA (reference sequence). V was shortened by 2 bases and J by 6 bases, with 12 bases between the two germline ends. This CDR3 region has 13 residues.

The rearrangement uses TRBV19 and TRBJ2-1; 8 bases agree with TRBD2. CDR1 is LNHDA and CDR2 is SQIVND in the germline V gene (reference sequence). The CDR3 length is 15 residues. The CDR3 region is CARRSAGVEFNEQFF. The CDR3 coding sequence is TGTGCTAGAAGGTCAGCGGGAGTCGAATTCAATGAGCAGTTCTTC.

The V call is TRBV3-1, the J call TRBJ2-7, with a tentative D call TRBD1 (6 bases). The ends were cut back, 4 bases at V and 2 bases at J, with 18 bases in the middle. This CDR3 has 16 amino acids. The V gene's germline CDR1 is LGHDT and CDR2 YNNKEL (reference sequence). CDR3 protein: CASSPRGSGPTYEQYF. The CDR3 DNA sequence: TGTGCCAGCAGCCCGAGGGGGAGCGGACCTACCTACGAGCAGTACTTC.

The table lists this clonotype with many counts. The chain recombines TRBV10-3 with TRBJ1-4; D uncertain. CDR3 length: 16 amino acids. Trimming removed 0 bases at V and 7 bases at J, with 15 bases between. CDR1 is ENHRY and CDR2 is SYGVKD in the germline V gene. DNA of the CDR3: TGTGCCATCAGTGAGTCGGGCGCAGACCTAGGTGAAAAACTGTTTTTT. Its protein is CAISESGADLGEKLFF.

On this clonotype itself: The germline gene is not matched at one end of the junction; a read error may be the cause. The chain is built from TRBV2 and TRBJ2-1, with TRBD2 matching 7 bases. Germline V gene data show CDR1 as SNHLY and CDR2 as FYNNEI. The CDR3 runs 12 residues. Written as DNA, the CDR3 is TGTGCCAGCAGTGAGGGGGGGGAGGAACTTCTCTTC. This translates into CASSEGGEELLF.

This clonotype was observed at least ten times. The rearrangement uses TRBV11-2 and TRBJ2-3; a weak D match, TRBD2 (5 bases). V was pared by 7 bases and J by 5 bases, with 16 bases between. Germline V lookup: CDR1 SGHAT, CDR2 FQNNGV. The CDR3 sequence is 14 residues long. CDR3: CASTGIASQDTQYF. The CDR3 DNA reads as TGTGCCAGCACCGGGATAGCGAGCCAAGATACGCAGTATTTT.

The table lists this clonotype with many counts. The V gene is TRBV20-1, the J gene TRBJ2-7; 8 bases are shared with TRBD1. Germline V gives CDR1 DFQATT, CDR2 SNEGSKA (reference sequence). The J segment lost 1 base and the V segment lost 5 bases, leaving 4 bases of the junction unmatched. This CDR3 has 13 residues. CDR3 in amino acids: CSAQDRVSYEQYF. DNA for the CDR3: TGCAGTGCTCAGGACAGGGTATCCTACGAGCAGTACTTC.

In this sample, this clonotype turned up once. V and J are TRBV7-2 and TRBJ2-3, with D perhaps given as TRBD1 or TRBD2 (5 bases each). The V end lost 4 bases, the J end lost 5 bases, and 10 bases lay between the germline ends. The CDR3 covers 13 residues. Germline assignment: CDR1 SGHTA and CDR2 FQGNSA. CDR3 region: CASSSQRGDTQYF. For the CDR3, the DNA is TGTGCCAGCAGCTCCCAGAGGGGAGATACGCAGTATTTT. The whole variable domain, filled in from reference TRBV7-2 and TRBJ2-3, reads GAGVSQSPSNKVTEKGKDVELRCDPISGHTALYWYRQSLGQGLEFLIYFQGNSAPDKSGLPSDRFSAERTGGSVSTLTIQRTQQEDSAVYLCASSSQRGDTQYFGPGTRLTVL.

With regard to this clonotype: Compared with germline, one end of the junction differs, possibly owing to a read error. The chain carries TRBV15 and TRBJ2-7; D gene uncertain. The CDR3 totals 15 residues. Germline CDR1 and CDR2: LNHNV and YYDKDF (reference sequence). As DNA, the CDR3 is TGTGGCACCAGCAGAGATTTCCCGTCCTCCTACGAGCAGTACTTC. Translation gives CGTSRDFPSSYEQYF.

This clonotype appeared a few times. The chain recombines TRBV20-1 with TRBJ2-5; tentatively, D is TRBD1 or TRBD2 (5 bases each). This CDR3 is built from 16 residues. The germline V and J ends were trimmed by 1 base and 1 base, with 16 bases remaining between them. Germline CDR1 is DFQATT and CDR2 is SNEGSKA (reference sequence). In nucleotides, the CDR3 is TGCAGTGCTAGAGTAGAGTCGGGGCAGCCCCAAGAGACCCAGTACTTC. Translation gives CSARVESGQPQETQYF.

The rearrangement uses TRBV6-1 and TRBJ2-7, with 8 bases fitting TRBD1. The V and J ends lost 9 bases and 2 bases, in that order; junction bases with no gene match: 9. There are 14 residues in the CDR3. Germline V gene sequence: CDR1 MNHNS, CDR2 SASEGT. For the CDR3, the DNA is TGTGCCAGTGGACAGGGTGTGACAGCCTACGAGCAGTACTTC. The encoded protein is CASGQGVTAYEQYF.

This chain uses TRBV12-3 or TRBV12-4 with TRBJ1-1; 12 bases align to TRBD1. The CDR3 runs to 16 residues. V lost 6 bases to trimming and J lost 6 bases; unmatched junction nucleotides: 11. As DNA, the CDR3 is TGTGCCAGCAGGGGGACAGGGGGCGCGGGGCCGTCTGAAGCTTTCTTT. It codes for CASRGTGGAGPSEAFF.

As to this clonotype: A read error may explain this, as a much larger clone is one base away. The rearrangement links TRBV7-6 to TRBJ2-3, with TRBD1 identical over 11 bases. This CDR3 is built from 15 residues. Germline V CDR1 and CDR2: SGHVS, FNYEAQ. The J segment lost 4 bases and the V segment lost 6 bases, leaving 6 bases of the junction unmatched. Written as DNA, the CDR3 is TGTGCCAGCAGGCTGGGACAGGGGGGGGCAGATACGCAGTATTTT. Amino acid sequence: CASRLGQGGADTQYF.

At least ten counts were recorded for this clonotype. This chain connects TRBV19 to TRBJ1-3; the D gene is possibly TRBD1 (5 bases). The CDR3 is 15 residues long. Germline-derived CDR1 and CDR2 are LNHDA and SQIVND (reference sequence). Trimming cost V 4 bases and J 0 bases, with 10 bases left between them. CDR3 in DNA: TGTGCCAGTAGTACACCGGGACTCTCTGGAAACACCATATATTTT. This gives the protein CASSTPGLSGNTIYF.

V usage is TRBV5-5 and J usage is TRBJ1-1, with a weak D call TRBD1 (5 bases). The CDR3 totals 14 residues. The germline V and J ends were trimmed by 4 bases and 3 bases, with 13 bases remaining between them. Germline CDR1 is SGHKS and CDR2 is YYEKEE (reference sequence). CDR3 region: CASSPTERDTEAFF. CDR3 bases: TGTGCCAGCAGCCCGACAGAGAGGGACACTGAAGCTTTCTTT.

The V and J genes are TRBV10-1 and TRBJ2-1; 7 bases are shared with TRBD2. The CDR3 is 16 amino acids. V trimming: 4 bases; J trimming: 0 bases; junction bases outside the gene matches: 6. Germline V gene sequence: CDR1 WNHNN, CDR2 SYGVQD (reference sequence). The CDR3 reads CASSVEVAGSYNEQFF. CDR3 coding DNA: TGCGCCAGCAGTGTCGAAGTAGCGGGCTCCTACAATGAGCAGTTCTTC.

This clonotype was counted between two and nine times. CDR3 nucleotide sequence: TGTGCCAGTAAGTTAGGGGGGACAGAACACTACGAGCAGTACTTC. Amino acids: CASKLGGTEHYEQYF. The genes are TRBV28 and TRBJ2-7; tentatively, D is TRBD1 (7 bases). The V gene lost 9 bases and the J gene lost 3 bases, with 21 bases spanning the gap. This CDR3 region has 15 residues. Per the germline V gene, CDR1 is MDHEN and CDR2 is SYDVKM.

The chain employs TRBV5-6 and TRBJ2-3, with D maybe TRBD1 (6 bases). Germline V gene data show CDR1 as SGHDT and CDR2 as YYEEEE. The CDR3 consists of 16 residues. Trimming stripped 0 bases from V and 2 bases from J, with 13 bases between. CDR3 sequence reads: CASSLGGPYLTDTQYF. Written as DNA, the CDR3 is TGTGCCAGCAGCTTGGGGGGGCCATACCTCACAGATACGCAGTATTTT.